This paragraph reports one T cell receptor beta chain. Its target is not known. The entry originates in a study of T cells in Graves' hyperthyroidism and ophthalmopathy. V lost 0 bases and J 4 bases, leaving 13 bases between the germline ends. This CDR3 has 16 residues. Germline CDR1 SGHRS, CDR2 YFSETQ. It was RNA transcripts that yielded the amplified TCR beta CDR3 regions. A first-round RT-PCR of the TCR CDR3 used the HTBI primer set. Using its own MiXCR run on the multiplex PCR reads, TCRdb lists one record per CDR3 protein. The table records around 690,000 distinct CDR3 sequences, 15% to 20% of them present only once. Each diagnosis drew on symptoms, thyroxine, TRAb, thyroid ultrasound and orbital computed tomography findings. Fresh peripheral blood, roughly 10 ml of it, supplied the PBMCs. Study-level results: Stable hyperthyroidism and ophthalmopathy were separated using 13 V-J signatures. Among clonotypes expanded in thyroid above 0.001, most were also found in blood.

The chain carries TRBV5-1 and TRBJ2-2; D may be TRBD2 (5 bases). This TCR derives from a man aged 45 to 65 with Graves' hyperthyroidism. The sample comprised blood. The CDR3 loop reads CASSLAGSAITGELFF. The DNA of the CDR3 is TGCGCCAGCAGCTTGGCGGGTAGCGCGATCACCGGGGAGCTGTTTTTT.